This T cell receptor (beta chain) originates from a study of CD8 T cell repertoires and HIV-1 epitope variants. Turning to the study itself: Each of Twenty-five Gag and Nef epitope peptides stimulated a separate culture. 1M T cells were kept uncultured as a baseline.

The method was immunoSEQ multiplex PCR; TCRdb's version includes in-frame clones alone and lacks a portion of them. The repertoire has about 5,000 clones, about 63% of them found once; the top ten carry around two fifths. Worth noting for this clone: Antigen specificity is unknown.

The CDR3 covers 14 residues. Looked up from germline, CDR1 is MNHEY and CDR2 is SMNVEV (reference sequence). V was pared by 6 bases and J by 3 bases, with 8 bases of the junction left unmatched. Source material: cultured CD8+ T cells derived from PBMCs. The TCR sequence derives from a male donor with HIV. V gene TRBV27 combines with J gene TRBJ2-7; TRBD1 matches 7 bases. The DNA for the CDR3 is TGTGCCAGCAGGTGGGACGACAGGGACTACGAGCAGTACTTC. This codes for CASRWDDRDYEQYF.